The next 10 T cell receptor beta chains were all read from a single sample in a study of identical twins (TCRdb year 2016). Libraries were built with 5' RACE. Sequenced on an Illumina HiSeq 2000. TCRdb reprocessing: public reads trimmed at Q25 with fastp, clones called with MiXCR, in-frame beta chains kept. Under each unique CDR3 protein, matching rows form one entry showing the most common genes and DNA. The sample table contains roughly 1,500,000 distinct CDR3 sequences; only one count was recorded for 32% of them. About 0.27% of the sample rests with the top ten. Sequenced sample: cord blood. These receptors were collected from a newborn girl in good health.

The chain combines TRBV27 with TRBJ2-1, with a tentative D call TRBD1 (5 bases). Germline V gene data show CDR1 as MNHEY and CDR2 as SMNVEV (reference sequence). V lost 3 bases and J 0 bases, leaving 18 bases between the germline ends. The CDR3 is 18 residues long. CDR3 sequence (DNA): TGTGCCAGCAGTTTGAAGGGGCCCGCTGCTCGCTCCTACAATGAGCAGTTCTTC. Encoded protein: CASSLKGPAARSYNEQFF.

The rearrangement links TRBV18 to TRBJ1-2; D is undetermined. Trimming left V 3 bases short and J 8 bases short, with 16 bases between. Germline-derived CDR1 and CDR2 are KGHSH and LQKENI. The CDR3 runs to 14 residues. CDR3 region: CASSPPPSGLGYTF. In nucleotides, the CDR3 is TGTGCCAGCTCACCCCCCCCTAGTGGGCTGGGCTACACCTTC.

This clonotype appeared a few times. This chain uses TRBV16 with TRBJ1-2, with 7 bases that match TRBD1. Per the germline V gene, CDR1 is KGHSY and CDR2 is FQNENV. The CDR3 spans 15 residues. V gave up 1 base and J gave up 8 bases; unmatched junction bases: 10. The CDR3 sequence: CASSQLGTAFGGYTF. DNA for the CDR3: TGTGCCAGCAGCCAATTAGGGACAGCCTTCGGGGGCTACACCTTC.

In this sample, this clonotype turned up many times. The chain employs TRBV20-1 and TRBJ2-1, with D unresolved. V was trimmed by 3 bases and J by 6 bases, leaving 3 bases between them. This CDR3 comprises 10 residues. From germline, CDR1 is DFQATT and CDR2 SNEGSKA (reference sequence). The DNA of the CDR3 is TGCAGTGCTAGTACCAATGAGCAGTTCTTC. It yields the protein CSASTNEQFF.

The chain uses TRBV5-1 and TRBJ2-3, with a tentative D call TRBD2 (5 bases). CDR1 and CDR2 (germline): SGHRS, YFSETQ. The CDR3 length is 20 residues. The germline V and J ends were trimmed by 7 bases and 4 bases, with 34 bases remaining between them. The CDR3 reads CASQHRRGQSGTASPDTQYF. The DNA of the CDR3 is TGCGCCAGCCAGCATAGGCGCGGGCAGTCGGGTACGGCGTCACCAGATACGCAGTATTTT.

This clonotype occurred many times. The CDR3 here is CASSLTPRETQYF. CDR3 DNA sequence: TGTGCCAGCAGCTTAACACCTCGGGAGACCCAGTACTTC. The gene calls are TRBV7-9 and TRBJ2-5, with unresolved D. V was shortened by 2 bases and J by 5 bases, with 9 bases between the two germline ends. The CDR3 is 13 amino acids. Germline CDR1 and CDR2: SEHNR and FQNEAQ (reference sequence).

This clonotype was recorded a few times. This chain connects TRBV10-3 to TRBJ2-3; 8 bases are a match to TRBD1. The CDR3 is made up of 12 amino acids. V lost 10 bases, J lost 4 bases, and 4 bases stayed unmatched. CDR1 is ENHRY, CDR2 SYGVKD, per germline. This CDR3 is CATDRGADTQYF. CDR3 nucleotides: TGTGCCACCGACAGGGGCGCAGATACGCAGTATTTT.

The CDR3 region is CASSYLPGPQSQYF. The DNA of the CDR3 is TGTGCCAGCAGTTACCTTCCGGGACCCCAGTCGCAGTATTTT. The genes are TRBV6-6 and TRBJ2-3; D possibly uses TRBD1 or TRBD2 (5 bases each). The length of the CDR3 is 14 residues. V shed 2 bases and J shed 10 bases, with 16 bases lying between them. Germline loops: CDR1 MNHNY, CDR2 SVGAGI (reference sequence).

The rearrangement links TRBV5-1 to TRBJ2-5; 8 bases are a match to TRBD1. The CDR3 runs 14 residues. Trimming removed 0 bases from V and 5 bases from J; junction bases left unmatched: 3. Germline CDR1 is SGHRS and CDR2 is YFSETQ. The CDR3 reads CASSLGQGYETQYF. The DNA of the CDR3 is TGCGCCAGCAGCTTGGGACAGGGGTATGAGACCCAGTACTTC.

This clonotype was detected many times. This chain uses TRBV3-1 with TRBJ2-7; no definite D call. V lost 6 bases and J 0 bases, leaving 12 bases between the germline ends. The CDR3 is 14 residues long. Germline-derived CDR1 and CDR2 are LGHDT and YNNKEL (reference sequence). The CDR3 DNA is TGTGCCAGCAGTCCCACGACAAGCTCCTACGAGCAGTACTTC. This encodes CASSPTTSSYEQYF.